The following is a T cell receptor (beta chain) sequence with its context. Which antigen it targets is not known. No base quality information exists; no much larger clone differs at one position. The germline V gene supplies CDR1 SGDLS and CDR2 YYNGEE. The CDR3 measures 12 amino acids from cysteine to phenylalanine. Just CDR3 DNA is preserved here, 36 bases in frame from base 1. Trimming removed 4 bases from V and 9 bases from J, leaving 11 bases between the germline ends. In total, approximately 700 healthy bone marrow donors made up the cohort. At the time of sampling, every cohort member was nominally healthy, though immune exposures that went unrecorded were likely present. The donor was CMV seronegative and belonged to the group of 352 seronegative cohort members. Every donor gave a peripheral blood sample, and the peripheral blood mononuclear cells from that sample were used for TCR beta sequencing. Genomic DNA was extracted from the blood cell samples with the Qiagen DNeasy Blood Extraction Kit.

Libraries were built with the immunoSEQ multiplex PCR assay. The multiplex PCR relied on a mix of 60 forward primers for TCR Vbeta segments and 13 reverse primers for TCR Jbeta segments. The CDR3 region of rearranged TCR beta genes was amplified from genomic DNA with a multiplex PCR assay. The amplified TCR beta libraries were sequenced on the Illumina HiSeq System as 87-base-pair reads. In the paper's pipeline: Across the 640 or so repertoires, a later analysis counted 75 million to 90 million unique TCR beta chains, around 10 million of which were shared by at least two donors. To remove PCR and sequencing errors, raw reads were error-corrected and collapsed into unique sequences using a nearest-neighbor algorithm that merged closely related sequences. Alignment of CDR3 sequences to IMGT reference sequences was used to assign V, D and J gene segments. Each retained sequence needed at least a six-nucleotide match to both a V gene segment and a J gene segment. A rearrangement counted as productive if the CDR3 had no stop codons and remained in frame with V and J, and every other rearrangement counted as non-productive. CDR3 was defined according to IMGT convention as the region running from the second conserved V-encoded cysteine to the conserved J-encoded phenylalanine. Sequences without an unambiguous match to a single V gene segment were excluded from the earlier analysis of about 600 of the donors. In an earlier analysis of 500 to 750 of the donors, V segments were called functional above 56.7% productive rearrangements and were called segregating when the between-donor standard deviation exceeded 5%. To diagnose cytomegalovirus status from the catalog of TCR beta chain sequences, a statistical classification framework was built. In a later analysis, V and J genes were assigned by comparing TCR nucleotide sequences against IMGT/GENE-DB human TR gene sequences. The TCRdist pipeline was used in a later analysis to assign CDR3 sequences and most-parsimonious VDJ recombination scenarios. In a later analysis, each TCR beta chain was defined by its CDR3 amino acid sequence together with its V-gene family, and reads without a unique V-gene family were excluded. As a way to deal with suspected cross-contamination and a sequencing artifact, a later analysis dropped approximately 570 nucleotide sequences that were highly shared and had low generation probability. In a later analysis, a clonal expansion index for each public chain was calculated from normalized within-repertoire ranks of inferred template counts. In a later analysis, generation probabilities were computed with a VDJ recombination model fitted to out-of-frame rearrangements, and the resulting probabilities were checked against IGoR. In a later analysis, hypergeometric tests were used to score TCR-TCR, TCR-HLA and TCR-CMV co-occurrence, with a repertoire-size bias correction applied to TCR pairs. False discovery rates were estimated in a later analysis by permuting HLA or CMV assignments 20 times. A later analysis grouped co-occurring TCRs with DBSCAN, adding TCRdist sequence similarity when clustering within HLA-allele-positive subsets. Co-occurrence clustering excluded repertoires with fewer than 30,000 or more than 120,000 public chains, plus five with anomalous nucleotide sharing. TCRdb limited this immuneACCESS table to in-frame rearrangements with V and J called. A share of clones is missing; checked studies link under half to unresolved V genes, and the rest is unexplained. V, J and clone size were drawn from that table, and D and trimming were deduced from the DNA. In this sample the table shows about 120,000 clones, around 84% of which occur a single time. The biggest ten clones account for roughly 6.3% of the sample.

The sample originates from a study of cytomegalovirus exposure and HLA in healthy donors (dated 2017 in TCRdb). Describing the broader study: An earlier analysis of roughly 500 of the donors reported approximately 300 Gb of sequence data and 95 million to 130 million unique TCR beta sequences obtained from approximately 180 million T cells. Approximately 330 gigabases of sequencing data and roughly 80 million unique TCR sequences made up an early release that covered nearly 650 HLA-typed donors. Typing coverage varied by locus: roughly 620-640 donors for A, B, C, DRB1 and DQB1; roughly 520 for DQA1; approximately 610 for DPA1; 400 to 480 for DPB1. The study aimed to test whether cataloging public T cell receptors could reveal signatures of past pathogen exposure. The study combined high-throughput TCR immunosequencing, statistical association of individual TCRs with disease status, and machine learning to predict cytomegalovirus infection status. Donor age, sex, ethnicity and CMV serostatus were collected together with the repertoire data. Across about 370 genotyped donors of the cohort, an average of about 240,000 unique TCR beta nucleotide sequences per donor were sequenced, and 15% to 20% of those sequences were non-productive. All discovery cohort repertoires had been generated using a single sequencing platform. The study used immunosequencing to profile the T cell repertoires of about 670 subjects and linked those repertoires to cytomegalovirus serostatus. Five DR-DQ haplotypes were treated as single units for association and clustering because of strong linkage in the cohort. A later analysis re-analyzed previously published TCR beta repertoires from roughly 630 donors and added high-resolution HLA genotyping to study TCR occurrence patterns. Rather than drawing on any new phenotypic data, the later analysis identified candidate immune exposures from TCR beta sequences and the way those sequences occurred across donors. Along with the approximately 670-subject first cohort, a separate validation cohort of over a hundred different subjects was used. Of the 300 to 450 genotyped donors, around 81% fell in the genetic ancestry cluster associated with self-reported Caucasian donors. To decide whether each TCR beta V gene segment behaved as functional or pseudogenic, an earlier analysis of fewer than 750 of the donors relied on high-throughput TCR beta sequencing. In a later genetic analysis, genome-wide SNP genotypes for about 65% of the 666 donors were used, and that subset was treated as a discovery cohort. HLA typing covered class I and class II loci at four-digit resolution.

Broader findings and caveats from the paper: Several of the top co-occurrence clusters appeared to be linked to parvovirus B19, influenza, CMV and Epstein-Barr virus, according to a later analysis. Immune exposure information for the cohort was limited to CMV serostatus. In a later analysis, HLA-associated TCR beta chains were found to be more clonally expanded and to have lower generation probabilities than equally common non-associated chains. Across donors, most TCR sequences were observed very rarely, whereas some public TCRs were present in many individuals. About 17 rarely observed V segments, including chromosome 9 orphons, were excluded from the earlier analysis of approximately 600 of the donors because counts were too low. Because HLA typing was unavailable for some donors at each locus, only the typed subset was used in association tests. A later analysis associated about 17,000 TCR beta sequences with specific HLA alleles at a false discovery rate of 0.05. The 87-base-pair reads could not distinguish some IMGT-functional V segments, including TRBV6-2 and TRBV6-3, so those segments were excluded. An earlier analysis of approximately 590 of the donors showed that most TCR beta V segments appeared in productive rearrangements either about 90% or about 30% of the time, which broadly matched IMGT annotations. An association between a missense DCLRE1C variant and V-gene and J-gene trimming of TCR beta chains was found in a later genetic analysis and replicated in an independent cohort. According to a later genetic analysis, donors in an Asian-associated ancestry cluster had fewer N-insertions in productive TCRs than the roughly 700-donor mean. The classifier was reported to diagnose cytomegalovirus status with high specificity and sensitivity in both the original cohort and the validation cohort. A further reported finding was that TCR beta sequences accurately predicted the HLA-A and HLA-B alleles for most subjects in the first cohort. In a later analysis, most CMV-associated TCR beta chains were found to appear HLA-restricted, with HLA associations seemingly driven largely by CMV exposure. In vitro tests confirmed that a few of the cytomegalovirus-associated TCR beta chains recognize cytomegalovirus antigens. According to a later analysis, TCR association rates differed among HLA loci, with DRB1 alleles showing the most associated TCRs and HLA-C alleles showing the fewest. The authors suggested that the approach could potentially be extended to other disease states and immunological phenotypes. A cluster of highly shared sequence variants was judged likely to represent a technical artifact of the sequencing pipeline. Presence/absence analyses assumed roughly uniform sequencing depth across donors, an assumption that may not hold. In this cohort, only TCR beta chains were sequenced, and detectable features were limited by the absence of alpha or paired-chain data. Correlated functional status among segregating V segments might reflect linkage disequilibrium, but an unknown experimental factor could not be ruled out. The study gave a list of about 170 TCR beta chains associated with cytomegalovirus. When HLA alleles, especially DR and DQ, strongly co-occurred, TCR associations were difficult to assign to individual alleles.

The receptor was isolated from a woman aged 35 to 49 in good health and CMV-seronegative. Specimen: PBMCs. The chain couples TRBV9 to TRBJ2-1, with a weak D call of TRBD2 (6 bases match). The CDR3 corresponds to CASSPGEVEQFF. At the DNA level, the sequence is TGTGCCAGCAGCCCGGGGGAGGTTGAGCAGTTCTTC.